The following is a TCR beta chain sequence with its context. The data are from a study of identical twins. TCRdb called the 5' RACE reads again in MiXCR, with one record for every CDR3 protein. Here the sample spans about 720,000 distinct CDR3 sequences, 15% to 20% being singletons. The CDR3 is 8 residues long. V was cut by 9 bases and J by 6 bases, with 0 bases left in between. CDR1 is SGHRS and CDR2 is YFSETQ in the germline V gene. The same sample was also used in a study of T cells expressing NK-cell markers.

The rearrangement uses TRBV5-1 and TRBJ2-2, with D uncertain. Sequencing was done on a sample of PBMCs. The TCR was taken from a woman aged 18-35 years in good health. CDR3 nucleotide sequence: TGCGCCACCGGGGAGCTGTTTTTT. It specifies CATGELFF. Using reference TRBV5-1 and TRBJ2-2 for the parts outside the CDR3, the full variable domain is KAGVTQTPRYLIKTRGQQVTLSCSPISGHRSVSWYQQTPGQGLQFLFEYFSETQRNKGNFPGRFSGRQFSNSRSEMNVSTLELGDSALYLCATGELFFGEGSRLTVL.